The clone carrying this T cell receptor (beta chain) was counted a few times. A CD45RA+ naive subset and a CD45RA-negative memory subset were split from CD4+ cells. Here immunoSEQ multiplex PCR was the method, and the copy in TCRdb shows in-frame clones only, minus some. The profile covers roughly 700,000 clones, with around 74% appearing a single time and more than 1.5% taken by the ten largest. The sample belongs to a study of shared clonotypes between healthy human individuals. Sequencing used memory CD4+ T cells sorted from blood. The subset is: CD45RA-negative fraction. The sequence was obtained from a woman in her twenties or thirties in good health.

In DNA, the CDR3 is TGTGCCAGCAGTTGGACAGTGGATCAGCCCCAGCATTTT. Protein product: CASSWTVDQPQHF. V is TRBV27 and J is TRBJ1-5; a possible D gene is TRBD1 (6 bases). Between the trimmed V and J ends, which lost 4 bases and 5 bases, there was a span of 9 bases. From germline, CDR1 is MNHEY and CDR2 SMNVEV (reference sequence). This CDR3 is built from 13 residues.